These 27 T cell receptor beta chains were sequenced from one sample in a study of T-cell reconstitution after alpha-beta-depleted transplantation in children. TCRbeta library construction was performed incorporating unique molecular identifiers. One entry per CDR3 protein results from TCRdb running MiXCR on the PCR reads. The sample yields about 980,000 distinct CDR3 sequences, around 30% seen once. The input for sequencing was PBMCs, mostly from graft donor cells, taken 360 days after TCRalphabeta/CD19-depleted stem cell transplant. Receptors were obtained from a boy less than two years old who had a stem cell transplant for SCID, so the T cells may come from the graft donor.

This chain connects TRBV5-6 to TRBJ2-5; tentatively, D is TRBD1 (5 bases). CDR1 and CDR2 from the germline V gene are SGHDT and YYEEEE. The CDR3 contains 14 residues. V was clipped by 2 bases and J by 4 bases, with 12 bases between them. CDR3 coding DNA: TGTGCCAGCAGCTTCCAGGGATTAAGAGAGACCCAGTACTTC. Residues: CASSFQGLRETQYF.

The chain carries TRBV3-1 and TRBJ2-1, with unresolved D. The V gene's germline CDR1 is LGHDT and CDR2 YNNKEL (reference sequence). This CDR3 spans 12 amino acids. V was cut by 5 bases and J by 9 bases, with 11 bases left in between. The DNA of the CDR3 is TGTGCCAGCAGCACCAAGGTTGGTGAGCAGTTCTTC. It specifies CASSTKVGEQFF.

The V call is TRBV12-3 or TRBV12-4, the J call TRBJ2-3, with D possibly TRBD2 on 6 matching bases. CDR3 size: 16 residues. V lost 2 bases and J lost 5, with 17 bases in between. The CDR3 is CASSLFGGERKDTQYF. The CDR3, as DNA: TGTGCCAGCAGTTTATTCGGCGGGGAAAGGAAAGATACGCAGTATTTT.

This clonotype occurred a few times. The chain employs TRBV3-1 and TRBJ2-1, with 8 bases that match TRBD1. This CDR3 is built from 15 residues. Trimming took 3 bases from V and 7 from J; bases not matched to a gene: 8. Germline CDR1 reads LGHDT; CDR2 reads YNNKEL (reference sequence). The chain's CDR3 is CASSHPRGRRNEQFF. The CDR3, as DNA: TGTGCCAGCAGCCATCCCAGGGGGCGCCGAAATGAGCAGTTCTTC.

This clonotype is a singleton in its sample. The V and J genes are TRBV6-5 and TRBJ1-1; no firm D call. Germline V lookup: CDR1 MNHEY, CDR2 SVGAGI. V was pared by 4 bases and J by 10 bases, with 19 bases between. The CDR3 sequence is 14 residues long. The CDR3 DNA reads TGTGCCAGCAGTTGGGATCAATGGAGGGAGGGAGCTTTCTTT. Encoded protein: CASSWDQWREGAFF.

The chain uses TRBV5-1 and TRBJ2-5, with D tentatively TRBD2 (5 bases). The CDR3 spans 13 residues. V lost 5 bases and J 4 bases, leaving 12 bases between the germline ends. Germline CDR1 is SGHRS and CDR2 is YFSETQ. The CDR3 loop reads CASRWTAGETQYF. CDR3 nucleotides: TGCGCCAGCAGGTGGACTGCCGGAGAGACCCAGTACTTC. Together with reference TRBV5-1 and TRBJ2-5, the CDR3 gives the full variable domain: KAGVTQTPRYLIKTRGQQVTLSCSPISGHRSVSWYQQTPGQGLQFLFEYFSETQRNKGNFPGRFSGRQFSNSRSEMNVSTLELGDSALYLCASRWTAGETQYFGPGTRLLVL.

The table lists this clonotype with a few counts. The rearrangement links TRBV6-1 to TRBJ1-1; D unresolved. V lost 2 bases and J 10 bases, leaving 14 bases between the germline ends. Germline V gene lookup returns CDR1 MNHNS and CDR2 SASEGT. The CDR3 is 13 residues long. The CDR3 DNA follows: TGTGCCAGCAGTGAAAGAAGCTCCCGATCAGCTTTCTTT. Residues: CASSERSSRSAFF.

This chain links TRBV12-3 or TRBV12-4 with TRBJ2-7; D ambiguous. The germline V and J ends were trimmed by 3 bases and 0 bases, with 9 bases remaining between them. This CDR3 region has 14 residues. The CDR3 bases are TGTGCCAGCAGTTTCCATGGCAGCTCCTACGAGCAGTACTTC. This sequence encodes CASSFHGSSYEQYF.

The chain is built from TRBV18 and TRBJ2-3, with a weak D call TRBD1 (5 bases). V dropped 3 bases and J dropped 6 bases, with 10 bases sitting between them. The germline V gene has CDR1 KGHSH and CDR2 LQKENI. The CDR3 has 13 residues. The CDR3 DNA reads as TGTGCCAGCTCACCGGGCAAGGGGGATACGCAGTATTTT. Translation gives CASSPGKGDTQYF.

The V gene is TRBV6-1, the J gene TRBJ2-7, with no clear D. Germline loops: CDR1 MNHNS, CDR2 SASEGT. The V gene lost 8 bases and the J gene lost 3 bases, with 14 bases spanning the gap. This CDR3 has 13 amino acids. The CDR3 region is CASQVSSHYEQYF. Written as DNA, the CDR3 is TGTGCCAGCCAGGTGAGCAGCCACTACGAGCAGTACTTC.

The rearrangement uses TRBV25-1 and TRBJ1-1, with 8 bases fitting TRBD1. This CDR3 is built from 16 residues. In germline, CDR1 is MGHDK, CDR2 SYGVNS. V gave up 6 bases and J gave up 1 base; unmatched junction bases: 10. CDR3 sequence reads: CASSPFAGGENTEAFF. As DNA, the CDR3 is TGTGCCAGCAGCCCCTTCGCAGGGGGCGAGAACACTGAAGCTTTCTTT. The full variable domain, in which reference TRBV25-1 and TRBJ1-1 provide the parts outside the CDR3, is EADIYQTPRYLVIGTGKKITLECSQTMGHDKMYWYQQDPGMELHLIHYSYGVNSTEKGDLSSESTVSRIRTEHFPLTLESARPSHTSQYLCASSPFAGGENTEAFFGQGTRLTVV.

The J gene is TRBJ2-7, the V gene TRBV5-1, with D unresolved. This CDR3 region has 14 residues. Trimming left V 2 bases short and J 2 bases short, with 11 bases between. Germline V gene lookup returns CDR1 SGHRS and CDR2 YFSETQ. CDR3 DNA sequence: TGCGCCAGCAGCTTTGGGCAGGCCACCTACGAGCAGTACTTC. Translating gives CASSFGQATYEQYF. Supplemented by reference TRBV5-1 and TRBJ2-7, the full variable domain reads KAGVTQTPRYLIKTRGQQVTLSCSPISGHRSVSWYQQTPGQGLQFLFEYFSETQRNKGNFPGRFSGRQFSNSRSEMNVSTLELGDSALYLCASSFGQATYEQYFGPGTRLTVT.

This clonotype was seen more than once but under ten times. The chain links TRBV6-1 to TRBJ2-3; 8 bases are shared with TRBD1. Germline loops: CDR1 MNHNS, CDR2 SASEGT. Unmatched junction bases numbered 7, after V lost 5 bases and J lost 6 bases. CDR3 size: 14 residues. The CDR3: CASSPGTGADTQYF. The CDR3 region has the DNA TGTGCCAGCAGTCCAGGGACAGGTGCGGATACGCAGTATTTT.

The chain employs TRBV24-1 and TRBJ2-4; a possible D gene is TRBD2 (5 bases). Germline V lookup: CDR1 KGHDR, CDR2 SFDVKD. CDR3 length equals 14 residues. V lost 8 bases and J lost 3, with 13 bases in between. The CDR3 DNA sequence: TGTGCCACCAAGAGGGAATTCGGCAAAAACATTCAGTACTTC. It specifies CATKREFGKNIQYF.

This chain joins TRBV9 and TRBJ2-1; TRBD1 matches at 7 bases. Trimming at V came to 3 bases and at J to 3 bases, leaving 6 bases not matched to a gene. Germline loops: CDR1 SGDLS, CDR2 YYNGEE. The CDR3 totals 15 residues. This chain's CDR3 is CASSDTGAGYNEQFF. The CDR3 region has the DNA TGTGCCAGCAGCGACACAGGGGCGGGCTACAATGAGCAGTTCTTC.

A few counts support this clonotype. The CDR3 spells CATRQGGRYGYTF. The CDR3 coding sequence is TGTGCCACTAGACAGGGAGGGAGGTATGGCTACACCTTC. The genes are TRBV2 and TRBJ1-2, with 7 bases that match TRBD1. CDR1 SNHLY and CDR2 FYNNEI come from the germline V gene. CDR3 length: 13 amino acids. Trimming removed 10 bases from V and 5 bases from J; junction bases left unmatched: 10.

A few counts support this clonotype. The genes are TRBV28 and TRBJ2-7, with D perhaps matching TRBD1 (5 bases). The CDR3 loop spans 15 amino acids. V was trimmed by 4 bases and J by 5 bases, leaving 18 bases between them. Germline values: CDR1 MDHEN, CDR2 SYDVKM. CDR3: CASSSSLAGQDEQYF. As DNA, the CDR3 is TGTGCCAGCAGTTCATCCCTGGCAGGGCAGGACGAGCAGTACTTC.

V usage is TRBV5-1 and J usage is TRBJ2-1; D is possibly TRBD2 (5 bases). CDR1 is SGHRS, CDR2 YFSETQ, per germline. The V end lost 5 bases, the J end lost 5 bases, and 23 bases lay between the germline ends. There are 17 residues in the CDR3. CDR3 residues: CASRYRPSTGTNNEQFF. In DNA, the CDR3 is TGCGCCAGCAGATATCGGCCGTCCACGGGAACCAACAATGAGCAGTTCTTC. Variable domain in full (rest from reference TRBV5-1 and TRBJ2-1): KAGVTQTPRYLIKTRGQQVTLSCSPISGHRSVSWYQQTPGQGLQFLFEYFSETQRNKGNFPGRFSGRQFSNSRSEMNVSTLELGDSALYLCASRYRPSTGTNNEQFFGPGTRLTVL.

CDR3 protein: CASSHTGGQQYF. The DNA for the CDR3 is TGTGCCAGCAGTCATACAGGAGGTCAGCAGTACTTC. The V gene is TRBV12-3 or TRBV12-4, the J gene TRBJ2-7; D is tentatively TRBD1 or TRBD2 (5 bases each). The germline V and J ends were trimmed by 5 bases and 8 bases, with 13 bases remaining between them. CDR3 length equals 12 residues.

V usage is TRBV5-1 and J usage is TRBJ2-6; no clear D gene. Germline loops: CDR1 SGHRS, CDR2 YFSETQ. The CDR3 loop spans 14 amino acids. V was shortened by 5 bases and J by 2 bases, with 8 bases between the two germline ends. DNA for the CDR3: TGCGCCAGCAGAGAGGTTGCTGGGGCCAACGTCCTGACTTTC. Translated, it gives CASREVAGANVLTF.

The chain uses TRBV12-3 or TRBV12-4 and TRBJ1-1, with 9 bases aligning to TRBD1. The J segment lost 3 bases and the V segment lost 6 bases, leaving 5 bases of the junction unmatched. The CDR3 totals 14 residues. This CDR3 is CASRYRGQDTEAFF. In nucleotides, the CDR3 is TGTGCCAGCAGGTACAGGGGGCAGGACACTGAAGCTTTCTTT.

This clonotype came up a few times. V is TRBV12-3 or TRBV12-4 and J is TRBJ2-2, with D possibly being TRBD1 or TRBD2 (7 bases each). Deletions cut 9 bases from V and 2 bases from J, with 19 bases between. The CDR3 is 16 amino acids. The CDR3 loop reads CASKPQGGINTGELFF. CDR3 bases: TGTGCCAGTAAACCCCAGGGGGGGATAAACACCGGGGAGCTGTTTTTT.

This clonotype was detected a few times. The gene calls are TRBV12-3 or TRBV12-4 and TRBJ2-7; D is undetermined. CDR3 length: 15 residues. V lost 1 base, J lost 5 bases, and 15 bases lay in between. The CDR3 sequence: CASSLVGPGSDEQYF. CDR3 sequence (DNA): TGTGCCAGCAGTTTAGTAGGGCCCGGATCGGACGAGCAGTACTTC.

The chain has TRBV15 and TRBJ2-1; D ambiguous. The CDR3 consists of 15 residues. Per the germline V gene, CDR1 is LNHNV and CDR2 is YYDKDF (reference sequence). With 0 bases removed from V and 4 bases from J, the gap between germline ends came to 10 bases. DNA for the CDR3: TGTGCCACCAGCAGAGAGCCGATTAGGTACAATGAGCAGTTCTTC. Amino acids: CATSREPIRYNEQFF.

This clonotype showed up just a few times. The J gene is TRBJ1-6, the V gene TRBV6-2 or TRBV6-3; maybe TRBD1 (6 bases). This CDR3 has 17 residues. Germline CDR1 reads MNHEY; CDR2 reads SVGEGT. The V and J ends lost 8 bases and 0 bases respectively, with 17 bases between them. In nucleotides, the CDR3 is TGTGCCAGCGGCAGACCACAGGGAAGCTCCTATAATTCACCCCTCCACTTT. It encodes CASGRPQGSSYNSPLHF.

This chain joins TRBV4-2 and TRBJ1-2, with D possibly being TRBD1 (5 bases). V lost 0 bases, J lost 8 bases, and 19 bases lay in between. This CDR3 region has 16 residues. The germline V gene has CDR1 LGHNA and CDR2 YNFKEQ. CDR3 nucleotide sequence: TGTGCCAGCAGCCAAGATCCGGACCCCAGGGCGGGCGGCTACACCTTC. Protein product: CASSQDPDPRAGGYTF.

The table lists this clonotype with a few counts. The chain recombines TRBV20-1 with TRBJ2-2; 11 nucleotides match TRBD2. CDR3 size: 15 residues. Per germline, CDR1 DFQATT and CDR2 SNEGSKA (reference sequence). Germline trimming cut 2 bases from V and 5 bases from J; bases unmatched to any gene: 4. Here the CDR3 DNA reads TGCAGTGCTAGATTTAGCGGGGGGGTGACCGGGGAGCTGTTTTTT. This encodes CSARFSGGVTGELFF.